The next 17 T cell receptor beta chains were all read from a single sample in a study of PD-1 blockade in classical Hodgkin lymphoma. Time point meaning: newly diagnosed, previously untreated cHL patient sample. Clones were read by immunoSEQ multiplex PCR, and TCRdb kept only the in-frame ones, dropping some. Of some 21,000 clones in the sample, about 95% were seen once. Sequenced input: peripheral blood mononuclear cells (PBMCs). All receptors come from a human donor with classical Hodgkin lymphoma.

V is TRBV19 and J is TRBJ1-5; D perhaps matches TRBD1 (5 bases). This CDR3 region has 13 residues. Deletions cut 6 bases from V and 7 bases from J, with 13 bases between. Germline CDR1 LNHDA, CDR2 SQIVND (reference sequence). The chain's CDR3 is CASSRGDEQPQHF. The CDR3 DNA reads TGTGCCAGTAGCAGAGGGGACGAGCAGCCCCAGCATTTT.

The chain carries TRBV5-1 and TRBJ2-3, with unresolved D. This CDR3 is 14 amino acids long. Trimming stripped 0 bases from V and 6 bases from J, with 11 bases between. Germline-derived CDR1 and CDR2 are SGHRS and YFSETQ. CDR3 bases: TGCGCCAGCAGCTTGGTGGATCCCCTGGATACGCAGTATTTT. Residues: CASSLVDPLDTQYF.

The chain has TRBV20-1 and TRBJ2-5; D is unresolved. The J call may be in error: the DNA end matches TRBJ2-7 better. Germline V CDR1 and CDR2: DFQATT, SNEGSKA (reference sequence). This CDR3 comprises 11 residues. CDR3 residues: CSARVSYEQYF. DNA for the CDR3: TGCAGTGCTAGAGTGAGCTACGAGCAGTACTTC.

V usage is TRBV7-8 and J usage is TRBJ2-4, with 9 bases lining up with TRBD1. V lost 8 bases and J lost 6; bases outside the gene matches: 11. The CDR3 sequence is 15 residues long. Germline V gives CDR1 SGHVS, CDR2 FQNEAQ. DNA for the CDR3: TGTGCCAGCGCCTCTGGGGGGACAGGGAGAAACATTCAGTACTTC. Protein product: CASASGGTGRNIQYF.

V is TRBV18 and J is TRBJ2-5, with D perhaps TRBD1 (7 bases). The CDR3 is 19 amino acids. CDR1 is KGHSH and CDR2 is LQKENI in the germline V gene. V was shortened by 8 bases and J by 1 base, with 29 bases between the two germline ends. The CDR3 sequence is CASIRGRQGGNRAQETQYF. The CDR3 DNA reads TGTGCCAGCATAAGGGGCCGACAGGGCGGGAACCGCGCCCAAGAGACCCAGTACTTC.

Only one count was recorded for this clone. V and J are TRBV28 and TRBJ2-7; TRBD2 matches 13 bases. This CDR3 is built from 22 residues. Germline V gives CDR1 MDHEN, CDR2 SYDVKM. V gave up 6 bases and J gave up 7 bases; unmatched junction bases: 30. CDR3 in amino acids: CASRTPGGRPGTSGEMLWEQYF. CDR3 sequence (DNA): TGTGCCAGCAGGACGCCGGGGGGCCGTCCCGGGACTAGCGGGGAGATGTTGTGGGAGCAGTACTTC.

The J gene is TRBJ2-3, the V gene TRBV27, with D maybe TRBD1 (6 bases). CDR1 and CDR2 (germline): MNHEY, SMNVEV (reference sequence). The CDR3 sequence is 15 residues long. The CDR3 protein is CATSVGDTAADTQYF. The CDR3 bases are TGTGCTACCTCCGTCGGGGACACCGCTGCAGATACGCAGTATTTT.

V gene TRBV28 combines with J gene TRBJ2-7; 11 bases are shared with TRBD1. CDR1 is MDHEN and CDR2 is SYDVKM in the germline V gene. This CDR3 has 14 amino acids. Unmatched junction bases numbered 6, after V lost 6 bases and J lost 5 bases. The CDR3 reads CASRAGTGGHEQYF. The CDR3 coding sequence is TGTGCCAGCAGGGCCGGGACAGGGGGTCACGAGCAGTACTTC. Looking up the rest from reference TRBV28 and TRBJ2-7 gives the full variable domain: DVKVTQSSRYLVKRTGEKVFLECVQDMDHENMFWYRQDPGLGLRLIYFSYDVKMKEKGDIPEGYSVSREKKERFSLILESASTNQTSMYLCASRAGTGGHEQYFGPGTRLTVT.

The rearrangement joins TRBV11-2 to TRBJ1-2; D uncertain. Trimming pared 2 bases from V and 4 bases from J, leaving 11 bases between. Germline lookup yields CDR1 SGHAT and CDR2 FQNNGV. The CDR3 runs 14 residues. CDR3 region: CASSLSGSAYGYTF. The CDR3 nucleotides are TGTGCCAGCAGCTTATCGGGGTCCGCCTATGGCTACACCTTC.

The CDR3 loop is CASSLDSWGVGEKLFF. The DNA for the CDR3 is TGTGCCAGCAGCTTAGACTCCTGGGGGGTCGGCGAAAAACTGTTTTTT. The chain carries TRBV11-2 and TRBJ1-4; perhaps TRBD1 as D (5 bases). Trimming stripped 0 bases from V and 8 bases from J, with 16 bases between. CDR1 SGHAT and CDR2 FQNNGV come from the germline V gene. This CDR3 is built from 16 residues.

V usage is TRBV7-6 and J usage is TRBJ2-1; D perhaps matches TRBD2 (5 bases). In germline, CDR1 is SGHVS, CDR2 FNYEAQ. The V end lost 4 bases, the J end lost 8 bases, and 21 bases lay between the germline ends. This CDR3 has 16 amino acids. The CDR3 loop reads CASSYRGEGVGDEQFF. In nucleotides, the CDR3 is TGTGCCAGCAGCTACCGGGGAGAAGGAGTTGGCGATGAGCAGTTCTTC.

With regard to this clone: Germline and junction disagree at one end, which may indicate a read error. The V and J genes are TRBV28 and TRBJ1-4; D gene ambiguous. CDR1 is MDHEN and CDR2 is SYDVKM in the germline V gene. CDR3 length: 16 residues. In nucleotides, the CDR3 is TGTGCCAGCAATTTACATAGGGCCGCAACTAATGAAAAACTGTTTTTT. Translation gives CASNLHRAATNEKLFF.

The CDR3 here is CASSMNSRSYNEQFF. CDR3 DNA: TGTGCCAGTAGTATGAACTCCAGATCATACAATGAGCAGTTCTTC. The chain joins TRBV19 to TRBJ2-1; D is unclear. Deletions cut 3 bases from V and 4 bases from J, with 13 bases between. This CDR3 region has 15 residues. Per germline, CDR1 LNHDA and CDR2 SQIVND (reference sequence).

J is TRBJ2-7 and V is TRBV25-1; 7 positions agree with TRBD1. The CDR3 spans 15 residues. The V and J ends lost 6 bases and 1 base, in that order; junction bases with no gene match: 9. CDR1 and CDR2 from the germline V gene are MGHDK and SYGVNS. The CDR3 sequence: CASSPLNRGSYEQYF. CDR3 bases: TGTGCCAGCAGCCCCCTGAACAGGGGATCCTACGAGCAGTACTTC.

This chain joins TRBV11-2 and TRBJ2-1; 7 bases match TRBD1. Germline V gives CDR1 SGHAT, CDR2 FQNNGV. The CDR3 runs to 17 residues. Trimming took 1 base from V and 0 from J; bases not matched to a gene: 6. The CDR3 here is CASSLVRGRVSYNEQFF. CDR3 nucleotide sequence: TGTGCCAGCAGCTTAGTGAGGGGGCGGGTCTCCTACAATGAGCAGTTCTTC.

This chain uses TRBV6-5 with TRBJ1-2; 8 bases align to TRBD1. The CDR3 length is 12 residues. Unmatched junction bases numbered 3, after V lost 4 bases and J lost 8 bases. Germline-derived CDR1 and CDR2 are MNHEY and SVGAGI. The CDR3 coding sequence is TGTGCCAGCAGTTGGACAGGGCGCGGCTACACCTTC. It yields the protein CASSWTGRGYTF.

V gene TRBV27 combines with J gene TRBJ2-6; D gene ambiguous. Per germline, CDR1 MNHEY and CDR2 SMNVEV (reference sequence). Trimming stripped 0 bases from V and 2 bases from J, with 5 bases between. This CDR3 has 15 residues. CDR3 sequence reads: CASSLSAAGANVLTF. The CDR3 DNA follows: TGTGCCAGCAGTTTATCGGCAGCTGGGGCCAACGTCCTGACTTTC.